These T cell receptor beta chains were read from a single sample in a study of long-term antiretroviral therapy in people with HIV. The protocol was immunoSEQ multiplex PCR, while the TCRdb copy is restricted to in-frame clones and leaves out a portion. Found here are about 17,000 clones, about 91% of them singletons; the top ten hold 7.5% to 9.5%. The sequences come from unsorted PBMCs, collected 0.3 years after starting antiretroviral therapy. The source is a man in his 60s with HIV. The CDR3 runs from the conserved cysteine through the conserved F or W. D genes are given only for firm matches. Where a row states a size, it is once, few, many or the class of an expanded clone; other rows omit it.

d_call	clone_size	v_call	j_call	cdr3_length	cdr3_aa	cdr3_nt
NA	NA	TRBV5-1	TRBJ1-3	17	CASSLVSGVSYGNTIYF	TGCGCCAGCAGCTTGGTTTCAGGGGTATCTTATGGAAACACCATATATTTT
NA	once	TRBV27	TRBJ1-6	13	CASSTLMNSPLHF	TGTGCCAGCAGTACCCTAATGAATTCACCCCTCCACTTT
NA	few	TRBV30	TRBJ2-3	12	CAWSGSTDTQYF	TGTGCCTGGAGCGGGAGTACAGATACGCAGTATTTT
NA	NA	TRBV7-2	TRBJ1-6	11	CASSRGSPLHF	TGTGCCAGCAGCAGGGGATCACCCCTCCACTTT
NA	NA	TRBV7-2	TRBJ1-4	14	CASSLVGRDEKLFF	TGTGCCAGCAGCCTGGTAGGGCGTGATGAAAAACTGTTTTTT
NA	NA	TRBV9	TRBJ1-5	12	CASSRGGEPQHF	TGTGCCAGCAGCCGAGGGGGGGAGCCCCAGCATTTT
NA	NA	TRBV5-1	TRBJ1-1	15	CASSLAQTQGTEAFF	TGCGCCAGCAGCTTGGCACAAACTCAGGGCACTGAAGCTTTCTTT
NA	NA	TRBV7-2	TRBJ2-1	14	CASSLEMGLYEQFF	TGTGCCAGCAGCTTAGAAATGGGGTTGTATGAGCAGTTCTTC
NA	NA	TRBV28	TRBJ1-1	13	CASTKAGAVEAFF	TGTGCCAGCACGAAGGCAGGCGCGGTCGAAGCTTTCTTT
NA	NA	TRBV30	TRBJ1-1	11	CAWSVFHEAFF	TGTGCCTGGAGTGTATTCCATGAAGCTTTCTTT
NA	NA	TRBV11-2	TRBJ2-2	13	CASSLGRVGELFF	TGTGCCAGCAGCTTAGGAAGGGTCGGGGAGCTGTTTTTT
TRBD1	NA	TRBV5-4	TRBJ2-1	15	CASSFPDRAYNEQFF	TGTGCCAGCAGCTTTCCGGACAGGGCCTACAATGAGCAGTTCTTC
TRBD1	once	TRBV18	TRBJ2-5	15	CASSPTGADGETQYF	TGTGCCAGCTCACCTACAGGGGCCGACGGGGAGACCCAGTACTTC
NA	NA	TRBV7-4	TRBJ2-6	16	CASSFLGASGANVLTF	TGTGCCAGCAGCTTTTTGGGTGCATCTGGGGCCAACGTCCTGACTTTC
NA	once	TRBV6-7	TRBJ1-3	17	CASSPGRGLAFGNTIYF	TGTGCCAGCAGCCCTGGCCGGGGACTGGCATTCGGAAACACCATATATTTT
TRBD2	NA	TRBV7-3	TRBJ2-1	15	CASSREGRVHNEQFF	TGTGCCAGCAGCAGGGAGGGGCGGGTTCACAATGAGCAGTTCTTC
NA	NA	TRBV5-5	TRBJ2-2	14	CASSLQGLTGELFF	TGTGCCAGCAGCTTGCAGGGGCTCACCGGGGAGCTGTTTTTT
NA	few	TRBV13	TRBJ1-4	16	CASSLGSLGANEKLFF	TGTGCCAGCAGCTTAGGGTCATTAGGGGCTAATGAAAAACTGTTTTTT
TRBD1	NA	TRBV6-5	TRBJ1-5	16	CASSYSQGGGDQPQHF	TGTGCCAGCAGTTACTCGCAGGGAGGGGGCGATCAGCCCCAGCATTTT
NA	NA	TRBV7-2	TRBJ2-5	13	CASSLELGETQYF	TGTGCCAGCAGCTTAGAGTTGGGGGAGACCCAGTACTTC
NA	once	TRBV5-1	TRBJ2-2	16	CASSLGYRPNTGELFF	TGCGCCAGCAGCTTGGGGTACAGACCGAACACCGGGGAGCTGTTTTTT
TRBD2	NA	TRBV11-2	TRBJ2-1	15	CASRRWLAGVNEQFF	TGTGCCAGCAGGAGGTGGCTAGCGGGAGTAAATGAGCAGTTCTTC
TRBD1	NA	TRBV4-3	TRBJ1-6	17	CASSQATGTVVNSPLHF	TGCGCCAGCAGCCAAGCGACAGGGACAGTGGTTAATTCACCCCTCCACTTT
NA	NA	TRBV27	TRBJ2-4	17	CASSFSRGQSAKNIQYF	TGTGCCAGCAGTTTTTCGCGGGGGCAGTCAGCCAAAAACATTCAGTACTTC
TRBD1	few	TRBV19	TRBJ2-7	12	CASNRGSGEQYF	TGTGCCAGTAACAGGGGTTCGGGCGAGCAGTACTTC
TRBD1	NA	TRBV27	TRBJ1-3	13	CASSLRGQVPIYF	TGTGCCAGCAGTTTAAGGGGACAGGTCCCCATATATTTT
NA	once	TRBV5-4	TRBJ2-5	13	CASRPTVQETQYF	TGTGCCAGCAGACCGACAGTGCAAGAGACCCAGTACTTC
NA	NA	TRBV9	TRBJ1-1	14	CASSAGGARTKAFF	TGTGCCAGCAGCGCGGGGGGGGCCCGAACCAAAGCTTTCTTT
NA	NA	TRBV4-1	TRBJ1-3	17	CASSLKTGPRSGNTIYF	TGCGCCAGCAGCCTCAAAACCGGGCCAAGATCTGGAAACACCATATATTTT
NA	NA	TRBV2	TRBJ1-1	14	CASSRPGRNTEAFF	TGTGCCAGCAGTAGACCCGGTAGGAACACTGAAGCTTTCTTT